The clone carrying this T cell receptor beta chain was seen only a few times. A duration under 3 months, NOSPECS ≥4, CAS ≥3 and moderate-to-severe activity characterized the donors with ophthalmopathy. It was on clinical symptoms, serum thyroxine, TRAb, thyroid ultrasound and orbital computed tomography that diagnosis relied. PBMCs were isolated from an approximately 10 ml sample of fresh peripheral blood. This CDR3 has 15 residues. V lost 1 base and J lost 4; bases outside the gene matches: 7. The germline V gene has CDR1 SGHTA and CDR2 FQGTGA. The authors amplified TCR beta CDR3 regions from RNA transcripts. An opening RT-PCR round employed HTBI primers and preceded a second-round multiplex PCR. One entry per CDR3 protein results from TCRdb running MiXCR on the multiplex PCR reads. The sample includes 740,000 or so distinct CDR3 sequences, around 40% of them seen just once. The data originate from a study of Graves' ophthalmopathy and Graves' hyperthyroidism. Background on the study: Before any treatment, peripheral blood was taken at the initial diagnosis.

The sequenced sample was peripheral blood. The chain recombines TRBV7-3 with TRBJ2-7; 7 nucleotides line up with TRBD2. The TCR originated in an adult man with Graves' ophthalmopathy. DNA for the CDR3: TGTGCCAGCAGCTTAAGTGATTCTAGCGGATACGAGCAGTACTTC. Translation gives CASSLSDSSGYEQYF.